Listed below are T cell receptor beta chains from one sample, sequenced in a study of T-cell memory formation after mild COVID-19. A single record per CDR3 protein comes from TCRdb applying MiXCR to the 5' RACE reads. This table holds approximately 65,000 distinct CDR3 sequences, about a sixth found once. Input material: PBMCs or a T cell subset sorted from them (not recorded which). These receptors were collected from an adult woman who had mild COVID-19 (a few samples of this study predate the infection). Cell type and time point are not known. Both conserved end residues are part of each CDR3. The D gene is left open where the match is weak. The size field is filled for only some rows; it gives once, few, many or a size class.

d_call | j_call | v_call | clone_size | cdr3_aa | cdr3_nt
NA | TRBJ2-7 | TRBV7-9 | few | CASSSVYYEQYF | TGTGCCAGCAGCTCGGTCTACTACGAGCAGTACTTC
TRBD1 | TRBJ2-1 | TRBV5-1 | few | CASSLGQGATNEQFF | TGCGCCAGCAGCCTAGGACAGGGGGCGACGAATGAGCAGTTCTTC
NA | TRBJ2-2 | TRBV9 | few | CASSVRGYGAANTGELFF | TGTGCCAGCAGCGTTAGAGGGTATGGCGCAGCGAACACCGGGGAGCTGTTTTTT
TRBD1 | TRBJ2-2 | TRBV11-1 | NA | CASSFHSGTDTGELFF | TGTGCCAGCAGCTTCCACTCCGGGACAGACACCGGGGAGCTGTTTTTT
NA | TRBJ1-4 | TRBV12-3/TRBV12-4 | NA | CASRNTGPGEKLFF | TGTGCCAGCAGAAATACAGGTCCAGGAGAAAAACTGTTTTTT
NA | TRBJ2-6 | TRBV6-2/TRBV6-3 | NA | CASSYTPLGSGANVLTF | TGTGCCAGCAGTTACACGCCATTAGGGTCGGGCGCCAACGTCCTGACTTTC
NA | TRBJ2-3 | TRBV3-1 | few | CASSPGHRKDTQYF | TGTGCCAGCAGCCCGGGACATCGCAAAGATACGCAGTATTTT
TRBD1 | TRBJ2-7 | TRBV30 | few | CAWSKGQGLNEQYF | TGTGCCTGGAGCAAGGGACAGGGTCTCAACGAGCAGTACTTC
TRBD2 | TRBJ2-1 | TRBV4-1 | NA | CASSQEPGSGGPYNEQFF | TGCGCCAGCAGCCAAGAGCCGGGTAGCGGGGGACCCTACAATGAGCAGTTCTTC
NA | TRBJ2-1 | TRBV7-9 | NA | CASSPLSGRSYNEQFF | TGTGCCAGCAGCCCCCTTAGTGGGAGGTCCTACAATGAGCAGTTCTTC
NA | TRBJ2-1 | TRBV5-4 | few | CASREDSYNEQFF | TGTGCCAGCAGAGAGGACAGTTACAATGAGCAGTTCTTC
NA | TRBJ2-7 | TRBV2 | NA | CASSVEGGEPYEQYF | TGTGCCAGCAGTGTCGAAGGGGGTGAGCCCTACGAGCAGTACTTC
NA | TRBJ2-7 | TRBV15 | few | CATSRDFGGEISYEQYF | TGTGCCACCAGCAGAGATTTCGGCGGGGAAATCTCCTACGAGCAGTACTTC
NA | TRBJ1-1 | TRBV5-1 | NA | CASSLDSPNTEAFF | TGCGCCAGCAGCTTGGACAGCCCTAACACTGAAGCTTTCTTT
TRBD1 | TRBJ1-4 | TRBV10-3 | NA | CAISGGGQGRDNEKLFF | TGTGCCATCAGTGGAGGGGGACAGGGTCGAGATAATGAAAAACTGTTTTTT
NA | TRBJ2-7 | TRBV27 | few | CASSWGVSSYEQYF | TGTGCCAGCAGTTGGGGGGTTAGCTCCTACGAGCAGTACTTC
NA | TRBJ2-2 | TRBV4-3 | few | CASSQDRTLNTGELFF | TGCGCCAGCAGCCAAGATCGGACCCTCAACACCGGGGAGCTGTTTTTT
TRBD1 | TRBJ2-7 | TRBV19 | NA | CASTGTDLREQYF | TGTGCCAGCACTGGGACAGACCTACGAGAGCAGTACTTC
TRBD2 | TRBJ2-7 | TRBV7-9 | NA | CASSKWASGVHEQYF | TGTGCCAGCAGCAAGTGGGCTAGCGGGGTCCACGAGCAGTACTTC
TRBD2 | TRBJ2-5 | TRBV29-1 | few | CSVEDGALAGGDETQYF | TGCAGCGTTGAAGATGGCGCCCTAGCGGGAGGTGACGAGACCCAGTACTTC
TRBD2 | TRBJ2-1 | TRBV7-9 | few | CASSLGLAGDLSYNEQFF | TGTGCCAGCAGCCTGGGACTAGCGGGAGACCTGTCCTACAATGAGCAGTTCTTC
NA | TRBJ1-1 | TRBV12-3/TRBV12-4 | NA | CASSSTVNTEAFF | TGTGCCAGCAGCTCAACGGTGAACACTGAAGCTTTCTTT
TRBD1 | TRBJ2-7 | TRBV5-6 | NA | CASSSGTGFYEQYF | TGTGCCAGCAGCTCCGGGACAGGGTTTTACGAGCAGTACTTC
TRBD2 | TRBJ2-3 | TRBV7-8 | NA | CASRSGAGALTDTQYF | TGTGCCAGCCGAAGTGGGGCGGGAGCTCTCACAGATACGCAGTATTTT
NA | TRBJ1-1 | TRBV6-1 | few | CASSSGGNTEAFF | TGTGCCAGCAGTTCCGGGGGGAACACTGAAGCTTTCTTT
NA | TRBJ1-6 | TRBV9 | few | CASSVGDTNSPLHF | TGTGCCAGCAGCGTAGGGGACACAAATTCACCCCTCCACTTT
NA | TRBJ2-7 | TRBV12-3/TRBV12-4 | few | CASSLSLTAIEQYF | TGTGCCAGCAGTTTAAGCTTGACAGCTATCGAGCAGTACTTC
NA | TRBJ2-1 | TRBV5-6 | NA | CASSQGLYNEQFF | TGTGCCAGCAGCCAAGGGCTTTACAATGAGCAGTTCTTC
NA | TRBJ2-4 | TRBV6-1 | NA | CATLGGGNIAKNIQYF | TGTGCCACCCTGGGAGGGGGGAATATAGCCAAAAACATTCAGTACTTC
NA | TRBJ2-1 | TRBV15 | few | CATSRVGRGEQFF | TGTGCCACCAGCAGAGTGGGCAGGGGCGAGCAGTTCTTC
TRBD1 | TRBJ2-1 | TRBV7-9 | NA | CASSPRTGVYNEQFF | TGTGCCAGCAGCCCCCGGACAGGGGTCTACAATGAGCAGTTCTTC
NA | TRBJ2-5 | TRBV11-2 | many | CASSLGFGGSEETQYF | TGTGCCAGCAGCTTAGGGTTCGGGGGTTCGGAGGAGACCCAGTACTTC
NA | TRBJ2-1 | TRBV9 | NA | CASSVGRREQFF | TGTGCCAGCAGCGTAGGGCGAAGGGAGCAGTTCTTC
TRBD1 | TRBJ2-5 | TRBV29-1 | NA | CSVEGSPGTGLSETQYF | TGCAGCGTTGAAGGCTCACCCGGGACAGGGTTATCAGAGACCCAGTACTTC
NA | TRBJ2-7 | TRBV12-3/TRBV12-4 | few | CASSISTGAYEQYF | TGTGCCAGCAGTATCAGCACAGGAGCCTACGAGCAGTACTTC
TRBD1 | TRBJ2-7 | TRBV5-8 | NA | CASSSGQGWYEQYF | TGTGCCAGCAGTTCAGGACAGGGTTGGTACGAGCAGTACTTC
TRBD2 | TRBJ2-1 | TRBV9 | NA | CASSFPTSGSDNEQFF | TGTGCCAGCAGCTTTCCAACTAGCGGGTCCGACAATGAGCAGTTCTTC
NA | TRBJ2-5 | TRBV20-1 | many | CSARDKPRVETQYF | TGCAGTGCTAGAGATAAGCCCCGAGTGGAGACCCAGTACTTC
NA | TRBJ1-1 | TRBV24-1 | NA | CATSAGGRTEAFF | TGTGCCACCAGTGCTGGGGGGCGCACTGAAGCTTTCTTT
TRBD1 | TRBJ2-1 | TRBV5-1 | NA | CASSIGTERNEQFF | TGCGCCAGCAGCATCGGGACAGAGCGGAATGAGCAGTTCTTC
NA | TRBJ2-1 | TRBV12-3/TRBV12-4 | NA | CASSFGPEYNEQFF | TGTGCCAGCAGTTTCGGGCCGGAATACAATGAGCAGTTCTTC
NA | TRBJ1-4 | TRBV4-1 | NA | CASSRPANEKLFF | TGCGCCAGCAGCCGCCCGGCTAATGAAAAACTGTTTTTT
TRBD1 | TRBJ2-3 | TRBV20-1 | NA | CSAMDRDTDTQYF | TGCAGTGCCATGGACAGGGACACAGATACGCAGTATTTT
NA | TRBJ2-1 | TRBV7-9 | few | CASSLALYSAASSYNEQFF | TGTGCCAGCAGCTTAGCGCTCTATTCAGCGGCAAGCTCCTACAATGAGCAGTTCTTC
NA | TRBJ2-7 | TRBV7-6 | few | CASSLAGGHDEQYF | TGTGCCAGCAGCTTAGCGGGGGGGCATGACGAGCAGTACTTC
TRBD1 | TRBJ1-1 | TRBV5-1 | NA | CASSIGQGMNTEAFF | TGCGCCAGCAGCATAGGACAGGGAATGAACACTGAAGCTTTCTTT
NA | TRBJ1-2 | TRBV14 | NA | CASSQGNGYTF | TGTGCCAGCAGCCAAGGGAATGGCTACACCTTC
TRBD2 | TRBJ2-1 | TRBV7-7 | few | CASSTGGSHNEQFF | TGTGCTAGCAGCACAGGCGGGAGCCACAATGAGCAGTTCTTC
TRBD2 | TRBJ2-4 | TRBV20-1 | few | CSARGLAYIQYF | TGCAGTGCTCGTGGACTAGCCTACATTCAGTACTTC
NA | TRBJ2-2 | TRBV7-9 | NA | CASSLFRESGTGELFF | TGTGCCAGCAGCTTATTCCGGGAGTCGGGCACCGGGGAGCTGTTTTTT
NA | TRBJ2-7 | TRBV27 | NA | CASKGGGYEQYF | TGTGCCAGCAAGGGGGGGGGATACGAGCAGTACTTC
TRBD1 | TRBJ2-7 | TRBV9 | few | CASSVGLPGQGSYEQYF | TGTGCCAGCAGCGTAGGACTTCCGGGACAGGGGTCCTACGAGCAGTACTTC
NA | TRBJ2-3 | TRBV18 | NA | CASSPDQGTDTQYF | TGTGCCAGCTCACCCGACCAGGGCACAGATACGCAGTATTTT